This entry describes one TCR beta chain. Its specificity is unknown. These data belong to a study of T cell responses to AZD1222 COVID-19 vaccine. The study's findings and limits: Donors were mostly white British, more females; clonal diversity possibly underestimated. Reportedly, nearly half of unique spike TCRs recognized epitopes outside B.1.351/B.1.1.7 mutations.

Analysis merged second doses at about 4 or about 12 weeks. Clones were sequenced by immunoSEQ multiplex PCR, and TCRdb holds only the in-frame ones, with some missing. The profile shows some 140,000 clones, about 91% of them singletons. This receptor was obtained from an adult who received the AZD1222 COVID-19 vaccine. The sequencing here drew on peripheral blood, taken 28 days after the second AZD1222 dose.

The CDR3 spells CASKRDTTNYGYTF. The CDR3 nucleotides read TGTGCCAGCAAGCGGGACACAACTAACTATGGCTACACCTTC. The chain has TRBV2 and TRBJ1-2; weak D call: TRBD1 (6 bases). Trimming removed 7 bases at V and 0 bases at J, with 12 bases between. This CDR3 has 14 residues. Per germline, CDR1 SNHLY and CDR2 FYNNEI.